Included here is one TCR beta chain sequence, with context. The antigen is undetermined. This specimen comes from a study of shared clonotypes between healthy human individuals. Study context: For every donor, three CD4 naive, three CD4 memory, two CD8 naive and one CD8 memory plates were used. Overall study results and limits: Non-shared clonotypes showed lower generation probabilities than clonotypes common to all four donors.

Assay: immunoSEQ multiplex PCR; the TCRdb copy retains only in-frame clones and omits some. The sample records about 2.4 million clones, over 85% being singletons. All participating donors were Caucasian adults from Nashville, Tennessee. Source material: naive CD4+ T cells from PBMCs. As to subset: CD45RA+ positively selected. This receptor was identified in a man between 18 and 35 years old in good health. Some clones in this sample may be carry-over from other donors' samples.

The CDR3 coding sequence is TGTGCCAGCAGGGAAATAGGGAGAAACTATAGCAATCAGCCCCAGCATTTT. Amino acids: CASREIGRNYSNQPQHF. V usage is TRBV27 and J usage is TRBJ1-5; D gene uncertain. V was clipped by 6 bases and J by 0 bases, with 18 bases between them. CDR1 MNHEY and CDR2 SMNVEV come from the germline V gene (reference sequence). CDR3 length: 17 amino acids.